The text below deals with one T cell receptor beta chain. No antigen is known for it. Library generation was performed with 5' RACE. The input for every TCR library was 3,500 to 4,500 ng of total RNA. For each sample, cDNA was synthesized in eight separate reactions using SMARTScribe reverse transcriptase. During cDNA synthesis, template switching introduced unique molecular identifiers that contained a 6-nucleotide sample barcode. TCRalpha and TCRbeta cDNA was amplified by two nested PCRs of approximately 17 and 9 cycles, with bead purification after each PCR. Before amplification, the cDNA was treated with uracil DNA-glycosylase and purified using the QIAquick PCR purification kit. In the second PCR, Illumina TruSeq-compatible adapters and sample-specific barcodes were added. TapeStation and Qubit were used to check library quality and concentration, and 4 to 6 ng of each library went into the pool. Sequencing of pooled libraries was carried out on an Illumina HiSeq2500 single-index Rapid Run using 2 x 100 bp reads and custom sequencing primers. As for the authors' bioinformatics: MiGEC version 1.2.6 was used for UMI-based consensus assembly to correct PCR and sequencing errors. V(D)J alignment, clonotype assembly and CDR3 extraction were performed with MiXCR version 2.1.1. Normalisation of gene usage, clonotype sharing and MAIT/NKT TCR abundance was achieved by analysing the top 1000, 10 000 and 20 000 clonotypes per sample. After downsampling to 27 000 UMIs, diversity was calculated as the inverse Simpson index using the vegan R package. Paired Mann-Whitney U tests were applied to discordant twin pairs, with Benjamini-Hochberg correction for multiple testing. Reprocessed by TCRdb, the reads give a single entry per CDR3 protein sequence, without DNA. V and J calls and clone size were set by TCRdb, not the authors. This sample's table carries 95,000 to 110,000 distinct CDR3 sequences. The top ten constitute 1.9% of the sample.

The data stem from a study of monozygotic twins with inflammatory bowel disease (dated by TCRdb to about 2019). With regard to the full study: The full study comprised around 28 monozygotic twin pairs: nine German pairs (four IBD-concordant, five IBD-discordant) and 19 IBD-discordant Danish pairs. Each individual had, on average, about 151 000 unique TCRalpha sequences and 181 000 unique TCRbeta sequences available for analysis. The search for disease-associated traits relied mainly on comparing IBD patients with their genetically identical healthy co-twins within discordant pairs. Study-wide conclusions, independent of this receptor: Different T cell subtypes could not be distinguished in the analysis. The results gave no support for a single strong signal or clonotype linked to IBD. TCRbeta repertoire diversity, by inverse Simpson index, was decreased in IBD patients compared with their healthy co-twins. Compared with healthy twins, IBD patients shared fewer clonotypes with other individuals, and the difference was most pronounced in patients with signs of disease activity. Repertoire similarity did not differ between concordant and discordant twins, which could be due to limited statistical power. Differing immunosuppressive treatments among patients may have added background noise and inter-individual variability to the repertoires.

From each donor, a roughly 2.4 ml peripheral blood sample was collected into PAXgene tubes and kept at -80 degrees C. Without T cell sorting, total RNA was isolated from whole blood using the PAXgene blood miRNA kit on an automated QIAcube. Peripheral blood from monozygotic twin pairs concordant or discordant for inflammatory bowel disease was subjected to deep TCRalpha and TCRbeta repertoire profiling with unique molecular barcoding. Smoking habits were recorded for all twin pairs, and each individual was classified as a current, former or never smoker. Material for sequencing was blood. The receptor was derived from a human donor with ulcerative colitis or Crohn's disease, or a healthy co-twin of an affected twin (not recorded which).

The CDR3: CASSLDRGDQPQHF. The chain links TRBV12-3 or TRBV12-4 with TRBJ1-5; TCRdb's D call of TRBD1 is untestable without DNA. Its CDR3 holds 14 amino acids, cysteine through phenylalanine. Only the protein sequence is given.